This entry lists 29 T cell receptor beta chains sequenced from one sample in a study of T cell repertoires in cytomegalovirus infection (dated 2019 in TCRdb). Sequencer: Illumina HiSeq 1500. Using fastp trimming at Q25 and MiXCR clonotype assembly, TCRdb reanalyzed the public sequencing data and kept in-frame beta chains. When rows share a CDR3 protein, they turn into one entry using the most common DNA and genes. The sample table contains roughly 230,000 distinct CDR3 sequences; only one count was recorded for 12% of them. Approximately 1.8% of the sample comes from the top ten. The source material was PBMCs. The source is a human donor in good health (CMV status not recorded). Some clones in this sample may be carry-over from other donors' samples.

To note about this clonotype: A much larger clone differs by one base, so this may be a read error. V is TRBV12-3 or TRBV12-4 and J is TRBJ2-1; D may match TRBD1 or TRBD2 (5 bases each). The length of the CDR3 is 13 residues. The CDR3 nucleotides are TGTGCCAGCATGTCCGGGACCCCTCACGAGCAGCTCTTC. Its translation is CASMSGTPHEQLF.

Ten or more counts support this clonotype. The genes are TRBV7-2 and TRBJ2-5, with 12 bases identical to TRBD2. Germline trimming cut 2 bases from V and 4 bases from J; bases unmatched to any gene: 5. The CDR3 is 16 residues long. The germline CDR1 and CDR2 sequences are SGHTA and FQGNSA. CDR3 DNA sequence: TGTGCCAGCAGCTTAACTAGCGGGAGGCCAATAGAGACCCAGTACTTC. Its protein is CASSLTSGRPIETQYF.

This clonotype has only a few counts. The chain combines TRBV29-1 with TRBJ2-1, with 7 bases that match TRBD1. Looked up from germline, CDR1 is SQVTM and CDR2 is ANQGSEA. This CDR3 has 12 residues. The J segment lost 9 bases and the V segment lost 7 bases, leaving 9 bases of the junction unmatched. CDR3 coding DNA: TGCAGCGCTTCCGACAGGGCTGGTGAGCAGTTCTTC. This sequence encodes CSASDRAGEQFF.

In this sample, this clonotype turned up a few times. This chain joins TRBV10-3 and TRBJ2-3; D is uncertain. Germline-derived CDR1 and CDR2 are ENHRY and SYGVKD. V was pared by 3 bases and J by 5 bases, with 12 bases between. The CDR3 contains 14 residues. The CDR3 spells CAISDPTPRDTQYF. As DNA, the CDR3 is TGTGCCATCAGTGACCCTACCCCTCGAGATACGCAGTATTTT.

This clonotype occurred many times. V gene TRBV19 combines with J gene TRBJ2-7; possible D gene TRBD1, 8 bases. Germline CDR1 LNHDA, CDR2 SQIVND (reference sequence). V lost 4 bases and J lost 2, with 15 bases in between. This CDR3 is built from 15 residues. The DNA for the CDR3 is TGTGCCAGTAGTAGGGGGGGGACAGGCCCCTACGAGCAGTACTTC. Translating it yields CASSRGGTGPYEQYF. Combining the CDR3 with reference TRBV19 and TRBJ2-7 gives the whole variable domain DGGITQSPKYLFRKEGQNVTLSCEQNLNHDAMYWYRQDPGQGLRLIYYSQIVNDFQKGDIAEGYSVSREKKESFPLTVTSAQKNPTAFYLCASSRGGTGPYEQYFGPGTRLTVT.

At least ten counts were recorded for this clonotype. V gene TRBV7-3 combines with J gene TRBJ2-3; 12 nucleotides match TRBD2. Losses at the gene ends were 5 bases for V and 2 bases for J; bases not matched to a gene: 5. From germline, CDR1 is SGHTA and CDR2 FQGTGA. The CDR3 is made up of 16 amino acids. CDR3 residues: CASSPGLAGTTDTQYF. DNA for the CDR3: TGTGCCAGCAGCCCGGGACTAGCGGGTACCACAGATACGCAGTATTTT.

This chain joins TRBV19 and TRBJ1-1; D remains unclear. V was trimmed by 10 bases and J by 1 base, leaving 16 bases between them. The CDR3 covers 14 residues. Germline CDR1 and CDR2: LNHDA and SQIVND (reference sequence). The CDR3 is CATQTGPQNTEAFF. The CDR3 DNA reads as TGTGCCACCCAGACGGGCCCACAGAACACTGAAGCTTTCTTT.

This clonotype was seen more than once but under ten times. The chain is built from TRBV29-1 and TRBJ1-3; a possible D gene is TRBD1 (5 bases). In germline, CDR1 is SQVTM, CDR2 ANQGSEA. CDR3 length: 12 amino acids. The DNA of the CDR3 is TGCAGTACAGGCGGAAGTGGAAACACCATATATTTT. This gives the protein CSTGGSGNTIYF.

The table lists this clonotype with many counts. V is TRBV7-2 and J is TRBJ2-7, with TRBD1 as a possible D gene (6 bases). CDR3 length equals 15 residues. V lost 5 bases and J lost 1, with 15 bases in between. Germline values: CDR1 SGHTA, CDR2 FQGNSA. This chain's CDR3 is CASSPSGQLSYEQYF. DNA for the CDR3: TGTGCCAGCAGCCCATCCGGACAGCTGTCCTACGAGCAGTACTTC.

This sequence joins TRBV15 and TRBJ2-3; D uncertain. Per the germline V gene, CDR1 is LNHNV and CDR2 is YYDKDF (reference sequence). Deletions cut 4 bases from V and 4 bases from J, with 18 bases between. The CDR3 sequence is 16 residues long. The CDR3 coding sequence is TGTGCCACCAGCATAAGTGGCGCGGCCCCCCCAGATACGCAGTATTTT. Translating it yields CATSISGAAPPDTQYF.

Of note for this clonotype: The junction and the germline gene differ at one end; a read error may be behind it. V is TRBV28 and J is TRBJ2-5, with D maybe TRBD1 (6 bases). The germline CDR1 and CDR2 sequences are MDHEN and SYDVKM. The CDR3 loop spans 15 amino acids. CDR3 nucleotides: TGTACCAGCAGTCCCGCTACCGGACAGCGCGAGACCCAGTACTTC. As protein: CTSSPATGQRETQYF.

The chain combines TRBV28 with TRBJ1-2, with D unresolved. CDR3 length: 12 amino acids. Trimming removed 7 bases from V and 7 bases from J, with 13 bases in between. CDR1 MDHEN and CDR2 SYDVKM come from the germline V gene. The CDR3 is CASNLAHIGYTF. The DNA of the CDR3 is TGTGCCAGCAACCTAGCACATATTGGCTACACCTTC.

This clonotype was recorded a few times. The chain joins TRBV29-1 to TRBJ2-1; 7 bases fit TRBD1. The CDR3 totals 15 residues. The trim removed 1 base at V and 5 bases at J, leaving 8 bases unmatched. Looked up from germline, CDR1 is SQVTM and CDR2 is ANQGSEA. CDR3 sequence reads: CSVEVLQGLNNEQFF. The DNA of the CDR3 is TGCAGCGTTGAAGTTTTACAGGGGCTAAACAATGAGCAGTTCTTC.

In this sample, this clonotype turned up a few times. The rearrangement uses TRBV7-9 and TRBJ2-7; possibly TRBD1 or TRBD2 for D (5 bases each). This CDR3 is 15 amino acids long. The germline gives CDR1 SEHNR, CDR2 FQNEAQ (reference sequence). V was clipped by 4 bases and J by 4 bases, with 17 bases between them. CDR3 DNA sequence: TGTGCCAGCAGCTCGGGACGTAGCAGGGTATACGAGCAGTACTTC. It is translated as CASSSGRSRVYEQYF.

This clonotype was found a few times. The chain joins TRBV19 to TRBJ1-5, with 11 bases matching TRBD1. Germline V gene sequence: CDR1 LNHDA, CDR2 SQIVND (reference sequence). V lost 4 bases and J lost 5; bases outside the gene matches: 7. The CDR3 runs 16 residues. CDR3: CASSTRTGGSYQPQHF. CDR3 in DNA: TGTGCCAGTAGTACCCGGACAGGGGGCTCATATCAGCCCCAGCATTTT. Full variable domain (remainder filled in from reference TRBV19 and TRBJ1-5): DGGITQSPKYLFRKEGQNVTLSCEQNLNHDAMYWYRQDPGQGLRLIYYSQIVNDFQKGDIAEGYSVSREKKESFPLTVTSAQKNPTAFYLCASSTRTGGSYQPQHFGDGTRLSIL.

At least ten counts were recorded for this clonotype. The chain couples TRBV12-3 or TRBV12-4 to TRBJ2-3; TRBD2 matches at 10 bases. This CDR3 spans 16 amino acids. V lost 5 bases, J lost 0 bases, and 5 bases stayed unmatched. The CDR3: CASSESGGASTDTQYF. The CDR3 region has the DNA TGTGCCAGCAGTGAGAGCGGGGGGGCTAGCACAGATACGCAGTATTTT.

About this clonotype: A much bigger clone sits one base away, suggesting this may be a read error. This chain's CDR3 is CASSASGTSYSYTF. The CDR3, as DNA: TGTGCCAGCAGTGCCTCCGGGACTTCCTATAGCTACACCTTC. The chain employs TRBV6-5 and TRBJ1-2; D is perhaps TRBD1 (5 bases). CDR1 and CDR2 (germline): MNHEY, SVGAGI. This CDR3 is built from 14 residues.

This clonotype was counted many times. The CDR3 coding sequence is TGTGCCAGCAGCGAGGACAGGGGGCCAGATACGCAGTATTTT. It is translated as CASSEDRGPDTQYF. The rearrangement joins TRBV7-2 to TRBJ2-3; 11 positions agree with TRBD1. Trimming cost V 5 bases and J 4 bases; bases outside gene matches: 2. CDR1 is SGHTA, CDR2 FQGNSA, per germline. The CDR3 has 14 residues.

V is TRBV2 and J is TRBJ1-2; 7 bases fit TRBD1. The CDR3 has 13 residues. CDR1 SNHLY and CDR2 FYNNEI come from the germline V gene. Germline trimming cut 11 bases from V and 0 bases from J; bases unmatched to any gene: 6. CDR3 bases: TGTGCCGGGACGGGACAGACTAACTATGGCTACACCTTC. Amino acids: CAGTGQTNYGYTF.

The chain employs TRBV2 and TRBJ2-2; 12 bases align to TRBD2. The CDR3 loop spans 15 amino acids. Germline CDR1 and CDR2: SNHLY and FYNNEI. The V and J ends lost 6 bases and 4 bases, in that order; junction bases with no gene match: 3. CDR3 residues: CASSATSGGTGELFF. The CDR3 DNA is TGTGCCAGCAGCGCGACTAGCGGGGGCACCGGGGAGCTGTTTTTT.

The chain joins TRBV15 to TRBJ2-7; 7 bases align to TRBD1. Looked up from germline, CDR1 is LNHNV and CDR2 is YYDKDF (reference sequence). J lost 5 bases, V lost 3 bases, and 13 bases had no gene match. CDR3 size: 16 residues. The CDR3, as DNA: TGTGCCACCAGCAGTGAAGGGACAGCCTTTACGGACGAGCAGTACTTC. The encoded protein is CATSSEGTAFTDEQYF. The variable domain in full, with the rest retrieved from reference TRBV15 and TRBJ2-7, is DAMVIQNPRYQVTQFGKPVTLSCSQTLNHNVMYWYQQKSSQAPKLLFHYYDKDFNNEADTPDNFQSRRPNTSFCFLDIRSPGLGDTAMYLCATSSEGTAFTDEQYFGPGTRLTVT.

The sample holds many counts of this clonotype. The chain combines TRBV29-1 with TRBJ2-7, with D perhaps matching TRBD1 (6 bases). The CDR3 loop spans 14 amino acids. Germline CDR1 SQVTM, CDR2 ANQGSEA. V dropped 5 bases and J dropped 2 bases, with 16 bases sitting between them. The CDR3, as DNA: TGCAGCGTTCAATTAGGGACACTTACCTACGAGCAGTACTTC. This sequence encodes CSVQLGTLTYEQYF.

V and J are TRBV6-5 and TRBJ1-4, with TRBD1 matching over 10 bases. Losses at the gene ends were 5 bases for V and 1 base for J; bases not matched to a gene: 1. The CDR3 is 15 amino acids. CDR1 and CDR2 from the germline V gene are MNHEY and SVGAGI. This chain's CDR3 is CASSRTGGTNEKLFF. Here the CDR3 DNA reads TGTGCCAGCAGTCGGACAGGGGGAACTAATGAAAAACTGTTTTTT.

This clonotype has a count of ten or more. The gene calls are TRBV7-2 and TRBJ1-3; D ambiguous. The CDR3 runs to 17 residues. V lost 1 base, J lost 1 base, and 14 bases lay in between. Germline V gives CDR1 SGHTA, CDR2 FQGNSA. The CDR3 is CASSLVGRKASGNTIYF. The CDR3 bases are TGTGCCAGCAGCTTAGTGGGCAGGAAGGCTTCTGGAAACACCATATATTTT.

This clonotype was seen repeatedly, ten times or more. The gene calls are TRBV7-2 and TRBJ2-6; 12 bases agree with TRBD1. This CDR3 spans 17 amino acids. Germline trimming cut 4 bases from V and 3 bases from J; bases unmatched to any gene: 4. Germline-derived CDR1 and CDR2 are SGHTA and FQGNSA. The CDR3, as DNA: TGTGCCAGCAGCTGGGGACAGGGGGCGGTTGGGGCCAACGTCCTGACTTTC. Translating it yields CASSWGQGAVGANVLTF.

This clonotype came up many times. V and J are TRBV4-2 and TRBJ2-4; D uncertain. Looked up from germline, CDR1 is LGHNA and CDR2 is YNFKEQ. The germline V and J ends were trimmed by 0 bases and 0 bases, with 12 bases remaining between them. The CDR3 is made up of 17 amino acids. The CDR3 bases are TGTGCCAGCAGCCAAGATTATGGGGATTCAGCCAAAAACATTCAGTACTTC. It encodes CASSQDYGDSAKNIQYF.

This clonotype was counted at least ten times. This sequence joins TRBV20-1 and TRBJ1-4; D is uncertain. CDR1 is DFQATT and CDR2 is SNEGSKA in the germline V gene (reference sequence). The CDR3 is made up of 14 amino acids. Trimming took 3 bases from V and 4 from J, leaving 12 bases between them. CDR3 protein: CSASLRRDNEKLFF. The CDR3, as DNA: TGCAGTGCTAGCCTGCGAAGGGATAATGAAAAACTGTTTTTT.

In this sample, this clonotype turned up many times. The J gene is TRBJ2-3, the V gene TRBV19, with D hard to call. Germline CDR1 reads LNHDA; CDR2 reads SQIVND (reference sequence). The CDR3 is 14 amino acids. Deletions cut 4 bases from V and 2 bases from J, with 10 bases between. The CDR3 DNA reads TGTGCCAGTAGTAAGACGGGTGTCACAGATACGCAGTATTTT. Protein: CASSKTGVTDTQYF.

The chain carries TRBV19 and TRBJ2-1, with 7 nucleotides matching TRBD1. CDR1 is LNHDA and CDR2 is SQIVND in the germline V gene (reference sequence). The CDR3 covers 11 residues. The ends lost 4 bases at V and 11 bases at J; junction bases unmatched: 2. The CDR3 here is CASSRQGKQFF. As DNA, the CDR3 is TGTGCCAGTAGTAGACAGGGCAAGCAGTTCTTC.